This entry lists 5 T cell receptor beta chains sequenced from one sample in a study of T cell repertoires in cytomegalovirus infection. Each CDR3 protein is one row after TCRdb ran MiXCR on the reads. The profile shows 150,000 to 200,000 distinct CDR3 sequences, 15% to 20% of them singletons. Material for sequencing was CD8+ T cells from PBMCs. These receptors were taken from a human donor in good health (CMV status not recorded). Some clones in this sample may be carry-over from other donors' samples.

This clonotype appeared a few times. This chain joins TRBV6-6 and TRBJ1-2; 9 nucleotides align to TRBD1. This CDR3 is 14 amino acids long. CDR1 is MNHNY, CDR2 SVGAGI, per germline (reference sequence). After removal of 7 bases from V and 2 bases from J, the junction contained 5 bases not matched to a gene. The CDR3 DNA follows: TGTGCCAGCAAAAACAGGGGGCAGAACTATGGCTACACCTTC. It translates to CASKNRGQNYGYTF.

The rearrangement uses TRBV7-6 and TRBJ2-7, with a possible D match to TRBD1 (5 bases). Trimming cost V 3 bases and J 5 bases, with 14 bases left between them. Germline loops: CDR1 SGHVS, CDR2 FNYEAQ. This CDR3 contains 14 residues. The CDR3 protein is CASSLIQDLDEQYF. CDR3 sequence (DNA): TGTGCCAGCAGCTTGATACAGGATTTGGACGAGCAGTACTTC.

This chain uses TRBV12-3 or TRBV12-4 with TRBJ1-1; D possibly corresponds to TRBD1 (5 bases). With 7 bases removed from V and 4 bases from J, the gap between germline ends came to 13 bases. This CDR3 is 13 amino acids long. Written as DNA, the CDR3 is TGTGCCAGCACCCGGGGGGGGGGCACTGAAGCTTTCTTT. This translates into CASTRGGGTEAFF.

The CDR3 loop is CASSVPRDYPYNEQFF. DNA of the CDR3: TGTGCCAGCAGCGTACCCCGGGACTACCCCTACAATGAGCAGTTCTTC. The chain uses TRBV7-2 and TRBJ2-1, with 7 bases aligning to TRBD2. CDR1 is SGHTA and CDR2 is FQGNSA in the germline V gene. V trimming: 5 bases; J trimming: 2 bases; junction bases outside the gene matches: 9. This CDR3 region has 16 residues.

The chain links TRBV7-2 to TRBJ2-2; D might be TRBD2 (5 bases). Trimming shortened V by 2 bases and J by 5 bases, and 18 bases separated the two germline ends. In germline, CDR1 is SGHTA, CDR2 FQGNSA. This CDR3 has 17 residues. CDR3 bases: TGTGCCAGCAGCTTAACGTCGCGGGCTCGAAGGACCGGGGAGCTGTTTTTT. Translation: CASSLTSRARRTGELFF.